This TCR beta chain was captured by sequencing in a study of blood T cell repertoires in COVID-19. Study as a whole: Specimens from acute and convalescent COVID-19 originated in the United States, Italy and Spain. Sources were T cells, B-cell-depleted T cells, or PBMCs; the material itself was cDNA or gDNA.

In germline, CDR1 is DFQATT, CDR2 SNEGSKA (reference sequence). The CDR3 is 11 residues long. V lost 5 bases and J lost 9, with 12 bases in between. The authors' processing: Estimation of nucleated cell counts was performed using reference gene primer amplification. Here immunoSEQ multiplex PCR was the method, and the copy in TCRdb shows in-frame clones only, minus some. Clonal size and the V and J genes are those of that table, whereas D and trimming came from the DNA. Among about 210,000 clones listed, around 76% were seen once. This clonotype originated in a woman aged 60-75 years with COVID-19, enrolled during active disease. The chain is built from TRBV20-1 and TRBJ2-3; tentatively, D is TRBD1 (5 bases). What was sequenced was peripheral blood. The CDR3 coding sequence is TGCAGTGCTGTAAGGGGATCGACGCAGTATTTT. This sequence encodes CSAVRGSTQYF.